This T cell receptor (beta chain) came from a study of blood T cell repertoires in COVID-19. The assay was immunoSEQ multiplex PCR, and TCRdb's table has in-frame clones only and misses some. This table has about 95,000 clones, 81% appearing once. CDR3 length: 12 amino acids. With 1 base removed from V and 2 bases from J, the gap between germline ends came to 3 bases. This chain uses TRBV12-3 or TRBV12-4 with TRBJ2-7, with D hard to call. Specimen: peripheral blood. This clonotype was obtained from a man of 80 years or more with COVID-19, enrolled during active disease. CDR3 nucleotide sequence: TGTGCCAGCAGTTTAGTCGCCTACGAGCAGTACTTC. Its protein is CASSLVAYEQYF.